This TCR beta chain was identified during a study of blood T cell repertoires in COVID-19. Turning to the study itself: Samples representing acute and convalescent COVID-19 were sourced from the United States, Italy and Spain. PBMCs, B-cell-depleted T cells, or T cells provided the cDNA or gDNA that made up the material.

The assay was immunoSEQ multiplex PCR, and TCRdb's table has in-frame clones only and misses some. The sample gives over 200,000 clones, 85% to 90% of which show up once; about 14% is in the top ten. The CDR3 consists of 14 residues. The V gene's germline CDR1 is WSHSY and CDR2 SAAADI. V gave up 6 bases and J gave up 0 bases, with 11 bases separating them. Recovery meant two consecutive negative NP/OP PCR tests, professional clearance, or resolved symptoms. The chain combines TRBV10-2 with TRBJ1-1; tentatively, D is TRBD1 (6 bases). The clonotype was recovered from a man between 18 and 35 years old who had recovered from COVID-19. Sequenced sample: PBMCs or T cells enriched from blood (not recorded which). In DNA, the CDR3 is TGCGCCAGCAGCAAGACAGGCTTGAACACTGAAGCTTTCTTT. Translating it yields CASSKTGLNTEAFF.